These T cell receptor beta chains were read from a single sample in a study of neurological immune-mediated disorders. Each CDR3 protein gets one entry after TCRdb re-called the 5' RACE reads with MiXCR. The sample shows 40,000 or so distinct CDR3 sequences, roughly 5% of them seen only once. The sample comprised CD4+ T cells from blood. These receptors were taken from a man between 18 and 29 years old in good health. Both conserved end residues are part of each CDR3.

V	CDR3
TRBV5-1	CASSLQGQPAEAFF
TRBV3-1	CASSQDGLNRYEQYF
TRBV5-1	CASSLFQGEDTGELFF
TRBV10-3	CAMKREASGANVLTF
TRBV14	CASSQSSAGNTGPNYGYTF
TRBV5-1	CASSRESGNTIYF
TRBV20-1	CSAAGGAGASSDTQYF
TRBV2	CASSGDRGVQYF
TRBV11-2	CASSLSAGSGYGYTF
TRBV7-8	CASSFSQGVEGELFF
TRBV4-3	CASLQDFQRGVPYGYTF
TRBV6-1	CASSPGQNNQPQHF
TRBV20-1	CSVEGGGPRETQYF
TRBV25-1	CASSGVGVDNEQFF
TRBV5-5	CASSFPGGDGYTF
TRBV11-1	CASSLQGENTEAFF
TRBV6-5	CASSFDRLTDTQYF
TRBV29-1	CSVEGEGVSGANVLTF
TRBV15	CATSRDRGFREQYF
TRBV6-2/TRBV6-3	CASSYEPSAEDSNQPQHF
TRBV3-1	CASSPGPSGRYSPLHF
TRBV6-5	CASSLTGTSYEQYF
TRBV6-5	CASSPPGYTEAFF
TRBV5-1	CASSSLGGKSSYNEQFF
TRBV20-1	CSARETGRGEKLFF
TRBV6-2/TRBV6-3	CASSYPQIPRTTMGSEKLFF
TRBV9	CASSVGGFSPLHF
TRBV5-1	CASRRGNIGGTEAFF
TRBV20-1	CSAVNSAGPRTDTQYF
TRBV6-4	CASSISTGSGNTIYF
TRBV6-2/TRBV6-3	CASSRLMGSYYGYTF
TRBV6-5	CASSPGQGVSSGNTIYF
TRBV20-1	CSARSGTGIDYTF
TRBV11-2	CASSLEGPHTGELFF
TRBV7-3	CASSLGLAGGIDTQYF
TRBV7-2	CASSLLGGRDTGELFF
TRBV4-3	CASSLTTRAEQFF
TRBV5-1	CASSLGSGFSTFGNEQYF
TRBV6-6	CASRWDTLNTGELFF
TRBV6-2/TRBV6-3	CASTPMGRITGELFF
TRBV20-1	CSTPTLMGEQYF
TRBV18	CASSSRDSADSNQPQHF
TRBV12-3/TRBV12-4	CASSLGTRNEQFF
TRBV20-1	CSARSAGGADNEQFF
TRBV7-2	CASSVQTGAGREQFF
TRBV7-9	CASSPQGGSYEQYF
TRBV5-6	CASSFGGWPYEQYF
TRBV7-9	CASSLGGGGNQPQHF
TRBV7-2	CASSPLATGARNGYTF
TRBV20-1	CSVEAAGAFF
TRBV20-1	CSARDRVAGGQNEQFF
TRBV4-1	CASSPPEGAGNQPQHF
TRBV20-1	CSARTAENTEAFF
TRBV20-1	CSASWAGGATGELFF